The 30 T cell receptor beta chains listed next were all sequenced from one sample in a study of blood T cell repertoires in COVID-19. TCRdb keeps only in-frame clones here, not all; method: immunoSEQ multiplex PCR. This table holds about 200,000 clones, 65% to 85% found once. Input material: PBMCs or T cells enriched from blood (not recorded which). The receptors derive from a woman in her 40s with acute COVID-19.

Of note for this clone: Germline and junction disagree at one end, which may indicate a read error. CDR3 residues: CASSFDRYSEQFF. The CDR3 DNA reads as TGCGCCAGCAGCTTCGACAGGTACAGTGAGCAGTTCTTC. J is TRBJ2-1 and V is TRBV5-1, with a tentative D call TRBD1 (6 bases). This CDR3 spans 13 amino acids. Germline CDR1 is SGHRS and CDR2 is YFSETQ.

This sequence joins TRBV27 and TRBJ2-7, with D perhaps matching TRBD2 (7 bases). The length of the CDR3 is 18 residues. Germline CDR1 is MNHEY and CDR2 is SMNVEV (reference sequence). Trimming took 0 bases from V and 3 from J, leaving 21 bases between them. This CDR3 reads CASSLSAPLGAGVYEQYF. In DNA, the CDR3 is TGTGCCAGCAGTTTATCGGCCCCTTTGGGGGCGGGGGTCTACGAGCAGTACTTC.

The J gene is TRBJ1-2, the V gene TRBV5-5; the D is unclear. V shed 4 bases and J shed 4 bases, with 11 bases lying between them. The CDR3 consists of 13 residues. Looked up from germline, CDR1 is SGHKS and CDR2 is YYEKEE (reference sequence). In nucleotides, the CDR3 is TGTGCCAGCAGCCTAGAACAAGGCTATGGCTACACCTTC. Translating gives CASSLEQGYGYTF.

The chain has TRBV28 and TRBJ2-7; perhaps TRBD2 as D (6 bases). Germline V gene lookup returns CDR1 MDHEN and CDR2 SYDVKM. V lost 4 bases, J lost 5 bases, and 18 bases lay in between. There are 15 residues in the CDR3. The CDR3 sequence: CASSSQQTGGNEQYF. CDR3 bases: TGTGCCAGCAGTTCGCAGCAAACCGGCGGGAACGAGCAGTACTTC.

The CDR3 DNA is TGTGCCAGCAGTACCAAACAGGGAACCTACTACAATGAGCAGTTCTTC. Its translation: CASSTKQGTYYNEQFF. The chain has TRBV28 and TRBJ2-1, with D perhaps TRBD1 (6 bases). Looked up from germline, CDR1 is MDHEN and CDR2 is SYDVKM. Trimming cost V 5 bases and J 3 bases, with 17 bases left between them. The CDR3 contains 16 residues.

CDR3 nucleotides: TGTGCCATCAGTGAGTCAGAGGGAGGAAGGACAGATACGCAGTATTTT. It is translated as CAISESEGGRTDTQYF. The chain joins TRBV10-3 to TRBJ2-3; tentatively, D is TRBD2 (6 bases). Trimming left V 0 bases short and J 3 bases short, with 13 bases between. There are 16 residues in the CDR3. From germline, CDR1 is ENHRY and CDR2 SYGVKD.

This clone has only one observation. The chain combines TRBV7-9 with TRBJ1-2, with 7 bases fitting TRBD1. The CDR3 is made up of 14 amino acids. Trimming removed 5 bases from V and 8 bases from J; junction bases left unmatched: 11. Germline V gene data show CDR1 as SEHNR and CDR2 as FQNEAQ (reference sequence). The CDR3 DNA reads TGTGCCAGCAGCCACCAGGGGGAGGTATTCGGCTACACCTTC. Protein product: CASSHQGEVFGYTF.

This clone came up a few times. The genes are TRBV5-1 and TRBJ1-3; 7 bases align to TRBD1. The CDR3 runs to 15 residues. V shed 4 bases, J shed 0 bases, and the junction held 4 bases outside the gene matches. CDR1 and CDR2 (germline): SGHRS, YFSETQ. The chain's CDR3 is CASSPGQASGNTIYF. CDR3 sequence (DNA): TGCGCCAGCAGCCCTGGACAGGCCTCTGGAAACACCATATATTTT.

The chain recombines TRBV21-1 with TRBJ2-5; TRBD1 reflects the table's D call only, with no check against the DNA. TRBV21-1 is a pseudogene segment. This CDR3 comprises 17 residues. Written as DNA, the CDR3 is TGTGCCAGCAGCAAAGCGGAAAGGCAGGGGGTCCAAGAGACCCAGTACTTC. Its translation: CASSKAERQGVQETQYF.

The chain uses TRBV3-1 (or the pseudogene TRBV3-2) and TRBJ2-1; maybe TRBD2 (5 bases). Per germline, CDR1 LGHDT and CDR2 YNNKEL (reference sequence). V dropped 0 bases and J dropped 8 bases, with 8 bases sitting between them. The CDR3 has 13 amino acids. CDR3 nucleotides: TGTGCCAGCAGCCAAGAGGGAGTGGATGAGCAGTTCTTC. This encodes CASSQEGVDEQFF.

To note about this clone: Additional DNA sequences in this sample encode the identical CDR3. The V gene is TRBV19, the J gene TRBJ2-2; 7 bases fit TRBD1. The CDR3 extends over 12 amino acids. V trimming: 6 bases; J trimming: 6 bases; junction bases outside the gene matches: 1. Germline V lookup: CDR1 LNHDA, CDR2 SQIVND (reference sequence). The CDR3 spells CASRQGAGELFF. The CDR3 DNA reads as TGTGCCAGTAGGCAGGGGGCCGGGGAGCTGTTTTTT.

V is TRBV11-2 and J is TRBJ2-7; TRBD2 might be the D (6 bases). V lost 8 bases, J lost 4 bases, and 12 bases lay in between. The CDR3 runs to 12 residues. Germline-derived CDR1 and CDR2 are SGHAT and FQNNGV. The CDR3 DNA reads as TGTGCCAGCGGTGGGCGGGGATACGAGCAGTACTTC. It yields the protein CASGGRGYEQYF.

This rearrangement joins TRBV10-3 to TRBJ2-3; TRBD2 might be the D (6 bases). The CDR3 spans 18 residues. Trimming left V 7 bases short and J 0 bases short, with 23 bases between. Germline CDR1 reads ENHRY; CDR2 reads SYGVKD. In DNA, the CDR3 is TGTGCCATCAAACCGACGGGGCGGGGACCCTCTAGCACAGATACGCAGTATTTT. This sequence encodes CAIKPTGRGPSSTDTQYF.

This clone was observed many times. The chain carries TRBV2 and TRBJ1-3, with D maybe TRBD1 (6 bases). V was trimmed by 4 bases and J by 1 base, leaving 14 bases between them. The CDR3 runs 16 residues. The germline gives CDR1 SNHLY, CDR2 FYNNEI. The CDR3 coding sequence is TGTGCCAGCAGTGGGCAGGGGCCGCATTCTGGAAACACCATATATTTT. Its protein product is CASSGQGPHSGNTIYF.

This clone was detected many times. The V and J genes are TRBV2 and TRBJ1-3, with no clear D. The CDR3 has 14 residues. The germline V gene has CDR1 SNHLY and CDR2 FYNNEI. V dropped 1 base and J dropped 0 bases, with 4 bases sitting between them. In DNA form, the CDR3 reads TGTGCCAGCAGTGAAGGTCACTCTGGAAACACCATATATTTT. It translates to CASSEGHSGNTIYF.

The rearrangement joins TRBV28 to TRBJ2-7; the match to TRBD2 covers 12 bases. This CDR3 is built from 15 residues. V lost 6 bases and J lost 0; bases outside the gene matches: 3. CDR1 and CDR2 (germline): MDHEN, SYDVKM. The CDR3 spells CASSWTSGNSYEQYF. The CDR3 DNA sequence: TGTGCCAGCAGCTGGACTAGCGGGAACTCCTACGAGCAGTACTTC.

This clone was counted between two and nine times. The genes are TRBV12-5 and TRBJ1-1; D is uncertain. Germline V gene lookup returns CDR1 LGHNT and CDR2 FRNRAP. Between the trimmed V and J ends, which lost 5 bases and 0 bases, there was a span of 7 bases. The CDR3 has 13 residues. The CDR3 reads CASGQDLNTEAFF. CDR3 DNA: TGTGCTAGTGGTCAGGACTTGAACACTGAAGCTTTCTTT.

The rearrangement uses TRBV11-2 and TRBJ2-1; D perhaps matches TRBD1 (6 bases). Germline V lookup: CDR1 SGHAT, CDR2 FQNNGV. This CDR3 comprises 16 residues. V lost 0 bases, J lost 6 bases, and 15 bases lay in between. This CDR3 is CASSLEVGLGANEQFF. The DNA of the CDR3 is TGTGCCAGCAGCTTAGAGGTAGGGTTGGGGGCCAATGAGCAGTTCTTC. The variable domain in full, with the rest retrieved from reference TRBV11-2 and TRBJ2-1, is EAGVAQSPRYKIIEKRQSVAFWCNPISGHATLYWYQQILGQGPKLLIQFQNNGVVDDSQLPKDRFSAERLKGVDSTLKIQPAKLEDSAVYLCASSLEVGLGANEQFFGPGTRLTVL.

The chain links TRBV15 to TRBJ2-5; D may be TRBD2 (5 bases). CDR1 and CDR2 from the germline V gene are LNHNV and YYDKDF (reference sequence). V gave up 0 bases and J gave up 5 bases, with 13 bases separating them. The CDR3 consists of 15 residues. CDR3 sequence: CATSRDGSPAETQYF. CDR3 sequence (DNA): TGTGCCACCAGCAGAGATGGGAGTCCGGCGGAGACCCAGTACTTC.

This sequence joins TRBV15 and TRBJ2-7; 9 bases match TRBD1. With 0 bases clipped from V and 4 bases from J, the junction kept 1 base outside the gene matches. The CDR3 totals 14 residues. Germline V gene lookup returns CDR1 LNHNV and CDR2 YYDKDF (reference sequence). The CDR3 loop reads CATSREGTGYEQYF. The DNA for the CDR3 is TGTGCCACCAGCAGAGAGGGGACAGGGTACGAGCAGTACTTC.

This clone has just a few counts. This chain joins TRBV10-3 and TRBJ1-2; tentative D call: TRBD1 (6 bases). The V end lost 2 bases, the J end lost 10 bases, and 14 bases lay between the germline ends. Germline lookup yields CDR1 ENHRY and CDR2 SYGVKD. The CDR3 is made up of 13 amino acids. CDR3 DNA: TGTGCCATCAGTGAGCGGACAGCGGACCACTACACCTTC. Its translation is CAISERTADHYTF.

This clone came up a few times. The rearrangement uses TRBV28 and TRBJ1-1; no firm D call. CDR1 and CDR2 from the germline V gene are MDHEN and SYDVKM. There are 13 residues in the CDR3. V was clipped by 4 bases and J by 3 bases, with 9 bases between them. CDR3 amino acids: CASSSEFDTEAFF. CDR3 bases: TGTGCCAGCAGTTCTGAGTTCGACACTGAAGCTTTCTTT.

The chain is built from TRBV12-5 and TRBJ2-3, with TRBD1 matching 10 bases. This CDR3 contains 14 residues. CDR1 is LGHNT, CDR2 FRNRAP, per germline. The V segment lost 9 bases and the J segment 4 bases; nucleotides outside the gene matches: 7. CDR3 nucleotide sequence: TGTGCTAGCGCAGGACAGGGGGGTCCAGATACGCAGTATTTT. It yields the protein CASAGQGGPDTQYF.

J is TRBJ1-2 and V is TRBV28, with D possibly matching TRBD1 (5 bases). This CDR3 region has 15 residues. Germline lookup yields CDR1 MDHEN and CDR2 SYDVKM. V was shortened by 4 bases and J by 0 bases, with 12 bases between the two germline ends. For the CDR3, the DNA is TGTGCCAGCAGTTCCCCGGGGGAGGCTAACTATGGCTACACCTTC. This gives the protein CASSSPGEANYGYTF.

V is TRBV19 and J is TRBJ2-1; 8 positions agree with TRBD1. This CDR3 contains 15 residues. The germline V gene encodes CDR1 LNHDA and CDR2 SQIVND (reference sequence). With V trimmed by 7 bases and J by 7 bases, 12 bases remained unmatched. CDR3 loop: CASNPTGALGNEQFF. The CDR3 region has the DNA TGTGCCAGTAACCCGACAGGGGCCCTCGGGAATGAGCAGTTCTTC.

The rearrangement uses TRBV6-1 and TRBJ2-5, with 11 nucleotides matching TRBD1. There are 15 residues in the CDR3. With V trimmed by 3 bases and J by 6 bases, 6 bases remained unmatched. The germline CDR1 and CDR2 sequences are MNHNS and SASEGT. The CDR3 here is CASSEDRGREKTQYF. The CDR3, as DNA: TGTGCCAGCAGTGAGGACAGGGGGCGCGAAAAGACCCAGTACTTC.

V is TRBV30 and J is TRBJ2-3; 7 bases map to TRBD2. Germline loops: CDR1 GTSNPN, CDR2 SVGIG (reference sequence). The CDR3 totals 14 residues. V was clipped by 3 bases and J by 2 bases; unmatched bases: 5. The CDR3 loop reads CAWRTSVSTDTQYF. In DNA form, the CDR3 reads TGTGCCTGGAGAACTAGCGTATCCACAGATACGCAGTATTTT.

The V call is TRBV4-1, the J call TRBJ1-4, with 9 bases that match TRBD1. The J segment lost 8 bases and the V segment lost 4 bases, leaving 8 bases of the junction unmatched. Germline V gene data show CDR1 as MGHRA and CDR2 as YSYEKL. This CDR3 region has 15 residues. The CDR3 nucleotides read TGCGCCAGCAGCCTACAGACAGGGGGTGAGGAAAAACTGTTTTTT. Translation: CASSLQTGGEEKLFF.

This chain links TRBV7-3 with TRBJ1-6; the D is unclear. The CDR3 runs to 15 residues. V was clipped by 4 bases and J by 6 bases, with 13 bases between them. Germline CDR1 is SGHTA and CDR2 is FQGTGA. As DNA, the CDR3 is TGTGCCAGCAGCTCGGGGAGCGGGCGTAATTCACCCCTCCACTTT. This sequence encodes CASSSGSGRNSPLHF. Together with reference TRBV7-3 and TRBJ1-6, the CDR3 gives the full variable domain: GAGVSQTPSNKVTEKGKYVELRCDPISGHTALYWYRQSLGQGPEFLIYFQGTGAADDSGLPNDRFFAVRPEGSVSTLKIQRTERGDSAVYLCASSSGSGRNSPLHFGNGTRLTVT.

The chain recombines TRBV6-5 with TRBJ1-2; TRBD1 agrees at 7 bases. Germline assignment: CDR1 MNHEY and CDR2 SVGAGI. This CDR3 has 15 residues. With V trimmed by 8 bases and J by 0 bases, 9 bases remained unmatched. The CDR3 loop is CASSWEQGTNYGYTF. The CDR3 DNA is TGTGCCAGCTCGTGGGAACAGGGGACTAACTATGGCTACACCTTC.